This T cell receptor beta chain was identified in a study of blood T cell repertoires in COVID-19 (dated by TCRdb to 2020 to 2022). With respect to the entire study: The collaborator samples originated in the United States, Italy and Spain and spanned the acute and convalescent phases of COVID-19. The repertoires were released in a freely available public database intended as a resource for research on the immune response to SARS-CoV-2. Where HLA class I and class II types were available, the types were taken from metadata supplied by the sample provider, not from assay-based typing. The dataset comprised deeply sampled blood TCRbeta repertoires from subjects exposed to, actively infected with, or recovered from COVID-19. The prospective study material was composed of cDNA or gDNA derived from T cells, B-cell-depleted T cells, or PBMCs. Nearly every sample came with metadata listing a de-identified subject ID, COVID-19 status, age in years and sex. Samples were obtained from the ongoing ImmuneRACE study (first 160 participants) and from approximately 1,200 subjects provided by 6 global collaborators.

Each collaborating institution followed its own protocols to collect whole blood in K2EDTA tubes. For TCRbeta analysis, collaborators shipped samples as frozen whole blood, isolated PBMCs, or DNA extracted from either of those sample types. The immunoSEQ Assay, a bias-controlled multiplex PCR, was used to amplify TCRbeta CDR3 regions from genomic DNA. Concerning the study's data processing: The number of nucleated cells in each sample was estimated by amplification of reference gene primers within the assay. Sequence reads were collapsed and filtered to measure the absolute abundance of every unique TCRbeta CDR3 rearrangement. For each sample, productive Simpson clonality was calculated by taking the square root of Simpson's diversity index across productive rearrangements. In TCRdb, the immuneACCESS table is reduced to in-frame sequences with V and J assigned. These tables do not hold every clone; where another copy was compared, an unresolved V gene accounts for under half, and the others remain unexplained. V and J calls and clone size follow that table, whereas D and trimming were derived from the DNA. The sample data list 79,000 or so clones, and 87% of these were observed just once. The leading ten clones occupy more than 1% of the sample.

Unmatched junction bases come to 7, with V trimmed by 3 bases and J by 9 bases. CDR1 and CDR2, per the germline V gene, are SGHVS and FNYEAQ. The CDR3 holds 15 amino acids from the cysteine to the phenylalanine. The kept DNA is CDR3 alone, 45 bases in frame from the first base. Study-level results and caveats: The amount of clinical and demographic metadata varied by source and participant and was provided uncurated.

Note on this clone: Its cognate antigen has yet to be identified. Base qualities are not provided; no much larger clone lies one nucleotide away.

This sequence originates from a human donor in a cohort sampled during active COVID-19. The chain is encoded by TRBV7-6 joined to TRBJ2-1, and 11 junctional nucleotides match TRBD2. The source material was peripheral blood. The CDR3 protein: CASSLRGLAVGEQFF. The sequenced DNA is TGTGCCAGCAGCTTGAGGGGACTAGCGGTGGGTGAGCAGTTCTTC.